A single sample is the source of the 19 T cell receptor beta chains below, sequenced in a study of T cell responses to AZD1222 COVID-19 vaccine. The repertoire was sequenced with immunoSEQ multiplex PCR; TCRdb's copy has only in-frame clones and lacks some. The table lists 100,000 to 150,000 clones, just over 85% of them singletons. The specimen was peripheral blood, collected on day 0 of AZD1222 vaccination. Receptor source: an adult in good health.

V and J are TRBV10-2 and TRBJ1-3; D gene uncertain. This CDR3 contains 14 residues. Trimming pared 3 bases from V and 0 bases from J, leaving 6 bases between. The germline gives CDR1 WSHSY, CDR2 SAAADI. The CDR3, as DNA: TGCGCCAGCAGTGATATGGACTCTGGAAACACCATATATTTT. Translated: CASSDMDSGNTIYF.

The DNA for the CDR3 is TGTGCCAGCAGCGTTCAGGGGTCAGGGCAGCCCCAGCATTTT. Translated, it gives CASSVQGSGQPQHF. The chain joins TRBV13 to TRBJ1-5; TRBD1 might be the D (6 bases). Germline CDR1 and CDR2: PRHDT and FYEKMQ (reference sequence). Trimming cost V 5 bases and J 7 bases, with 15 bases left between them. This CDR3 comprises 14 residues.

V and J are TRBV12-3 or TRBV12-4 and TRBJ1-1; D not resolved. V was shortened by 7 bases and J by 6 bases, with 12 bases between the two germline ends. There are 12 residues in the CDR3. The CDR3 DNA reads as TGTGCCAGCACCCTGGGGTACTCTGAAGCTTTCTTT. This translates into CASTLGYSEAFF.

The genes are TRBV7-8 and TRBJ2-7, with 10 bases lining up with TRBD2. With V trimmed by 5 bases and J by 4 bases, 11 bases remained unmatched. This CDR3 comprises 16 residues. Germline CDR1 SGHVS, CDR2 FQNEAQ. The CDR3 DNA follows: TGTGCCAGCAGCCGATATAGCGGGGGGCCTAGGTACGAGCAGTACTTC. Encoded protein: CASSRYSGGPRYEQYF.

The chain employs TRBV7-8 and TRBJ2-7, with a weak D call TRBD2 (7 bases). This CDR3 comprises 14 residues. Germline V gene lookup returns CDR1 SGHVS and CDR2 FQNEAQ. Trimming removed 4 bases at V and 2 bases at J, with 12 bases between. The CDR3 DNA is TGTGCCAGCAGCTCTAGAGGGGGGGCCTACGAGCAGTACTTC. This encodes CASSSRGGAYEQYF.

V and J are TRBV7-9 and TRBJ1-1; tentative D call: TRBD1 (5 bases). The CDR3 extends over 13 amino acids. V was clipped by 5 bases and J by 1 base, with 8 bases between them. Germline V CDR1 and CDR2: SEHNR, FQNEAQ (reference sequence). CDR3 nucleotides: TGTGCCAGCAGCCCTACAGGGAACACTGAAGCTTTCTTT. Protein: CASSPTGNTEAFF.

The chain has TRBV27 and TRBJ2-4, with 8 bases that match TRBD1. The V segment lost 1 base and the J segment 2 bases; nucleotides outside the gene matches: 7. The CDR3 totals 17 residues. Germline values: CDR1 MNHEY, CDR2 SMNVEV (reference sequence). DNA of the CDR3: TGTGCCAGCAGTTTATTTGGCCGGACAGGGACCAAAAACATTCAGTACTTC. Amino acids: CASSLFGRTGTKNIQYF.

The chain uses TRBV6-5 and TRBJ2-7; no clear D. The germline CDR1 and CDR2 sequences are MNHEY and SVGAGI. Between the trimmed V and J ends, which lost 0 bases and 0 bases, there was a span of 9 bases. The CDR3 extends over 15 amino acids. The CDR3 DNA follows: TGTGCCAGCAGTTACTCGATAATTAGCTCCTACGAGCAGTACTTC. This gives the protein CASSYSIISSYEQYF.

This chain connects TRBV28 to TRBJ1-5; D is unresolved. This CDR3 has 14 residues. Trimming cost V 4 bases and J 5 bases, with 12 bases left between them. Germline loops: CDR1 MDHEN, CDR2 SYDVKM. The CDR3 DNA is TGTGCCAGCAGTTCGGGCCCGTCGTATCAGCCCCAGCATTTT. Its protein is CASSSGPSYQPQHF. The full variable domain, rest sourced from reference TRBV28 and TRBJ1-5, is DVKVTQSSRYLVKRTGEKVFLECVQDMDHENMFWYRQDPGLGLRLIYFSYDVKMKEKGDIPEGYSVSREKKERFSLILESASTNQTSMYLCASSSGPSYQPQHFGDGTRLSIL.

The rearrangement links TRBV10-3 to TRBJ2-7; D possibly corresponds to TRBD1 (5 bases). The CDR3 length is 14 residues. The V gene's germline CDR1 is ENHRY and CDR2 SYGVKD. Trimming cost V 0 bases and J 2 bases, with 8 bases left between them. CDR3 residues: CAISESLGAYEQYF. The CDR3 coding sequence is TGTGCCATCAGTGAGTCGTTAGGGGCCTACGAGCAGTACTTC.

This clone was found a few times. The rearrangement links TRBV18 to TRBJ1-4; TRBD1 is a possible D gene (5 bases). This CDR3 has 17 amino acids. Deletions cut 4 bases from V and 0 bases from J, with 15 bases between. The germline V gene has CDR1 KGHSH and CDR2 LQKENI. The CDR3 DNA is TGTGCCAGCTCACGGGCCTGGGACGGCTCAACTAATGAAAAACTGTTTTTT. Translated, it gives CASSRAWDGSTNEKLFF. The full variable domain, its missing parts supplied by reference TRBV18 and TRBJ1-4, is NAGVMQNPRHLVRRRGQEARLRCSPMKGHSHVYWYRQLPEEGLKFMVYLQKENIIDESGMPKERFSAEFPKEGPSILRIQQVVRGDSAAYFCASSRAWDGSTNEKLFFGSGTQLSVL.

The rearrangement uses TRBV9 and TRBJ1-6; no firm D call. V gave up 3 bases and J gave up 10 bases, with 8 bases separating them. Germline V gene data show CDR1 as SGDLS and CDR2 as YYNGEE. The CDR3 extends over 12 amino acids. This CDR3 reads CASSASGSPLHF. The CDR3 coding sequence is TGTGCCAGCAGCGCATCGGGATCACCCCTCCACTTT.

This chain links TRBV6-5 with TRBJ1-5, with D uncertain. The ends were cut back, 7 bases at V and 0 bases at J, with 10 bases in the middle. The CDR3 contains 14 residues. CDR1 is MNHEY, CDR2 SVGAGI, per germline. Here the CDR3 reads CASTRGFSNQPQHF. The CDR3, as DNA: TGTGCCAGCACCCGAGGATTTAGCAATCAGCCCCAGCATTTT.

The J gene is TRBJ2-4, the V gene TRBV6-6; D may be TRBD1 (6 bases). This CDR3 comprises 13 residues. From germline, CDR1 is MNHNY and CDR2 SVGAGI (reference sequence). V was pared by 8 bases and J by 2 bases, with 10 bases between. The CDR3 reads CASRGGTKNIQYF. In nucleotides, the CDR3 is TGTGCCAGCCGAGGGGGAACCAAAAACATTCAGTACTTC.

This clone has just one count. The rearrangement joins TRBV29-1 to TRBJ2-7, with D tentatively TRBD1 (5 bases). Germline CDR1 and CDR2: SQVTM and ANQGSEA. The CDR3 is 11 amino acids. Trimming stripped 2 bases from V and 5 bases from J, with 7 bases between. The CDR3 DNA sequence: TGCAGCGTTGAAAGGGGCCACGAGCAGTACTTC. This gives the protein CSVERGHEQYF.

The V gene is TRBV5-6, the J gene TRBJ2-3; D gene unclear. CDR1 SGHDT and CDR2 YYEEEE come from the germline V gene. V was clipped by 0 bases and J by 0 bases, with 8 bases between them. CDR3 length: 15 residues. Here the CDR3 DNA reads TGTGCCAGCAGCTTGGGGAGAGGTAGCACAGATACGCAGTATTTT. It is translated as CASSLGRGSTDTQYF.

The V call is TRBV30, the J call TRBJ1-6; TRBD1 aligns across 9 bases. V lost 2 bases to trimming and J lost 9 bases; unmatched junction nucleotides: 2. The CDR3 sequence is 13 residues long. Germline V gene lookup returns CDR1 GTSNPN and CDR2 SVGIG (reference sequence). The CDR3 is CAWSKQGASPLHF. CDR3 coding DNA: TGTGCCTGGAGTAAACAGGGGGCTTCACCCCTCCACTTT.

V is TRBV6-2 or TRBV6-3 and J is TRBJ1-5; a weak D match, TRBD1 (5 bases). The CDR3 is 18 amino acids. Trimming left V 3 bases short and J 2 bases short, with 20 bases between. Germline values: CDR1 MNHEY, CDR2 SVGEGT. The CDR3 spells CASSYWKRGGNGNQPQHF. For the CDR3, the DNA is TGTGCCAGCAGTTATTGGAAACGGGGGGGAAACGGCAATCAGCCCCAGCATTTT.

The chain uses TRBV10-1 and TRBJ2-1; D remains ambiguous. The V gene's germline CDR1 is WNHNN and CDR2 SYGVQD (reference sequence). This CDR3 is 15 amino acids long. Trimming stripped 5 bases from V and 2 bases from J, with 13 bases between. CDR3 bases: TGCGCCAGCAGTCAATACACCGCGCCCTACAATGAGCAGTTCTTC. It yields the protein CASSQYTAPYNEQFF.